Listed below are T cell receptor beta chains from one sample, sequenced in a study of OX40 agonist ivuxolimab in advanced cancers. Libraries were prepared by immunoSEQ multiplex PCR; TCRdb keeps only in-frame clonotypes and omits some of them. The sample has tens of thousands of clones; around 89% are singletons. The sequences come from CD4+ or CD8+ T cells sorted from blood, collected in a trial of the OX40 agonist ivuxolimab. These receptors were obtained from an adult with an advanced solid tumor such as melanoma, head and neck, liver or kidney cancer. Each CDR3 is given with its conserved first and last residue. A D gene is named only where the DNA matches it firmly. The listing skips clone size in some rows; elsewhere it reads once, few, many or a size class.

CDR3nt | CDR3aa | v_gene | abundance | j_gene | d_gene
TGTGCCAGCAGCTTTGGACAGGTCCAGGGCTACGAGCAGTACTTC | CASSFGQVQGYEQYF | TRBV7-9 | - | TRBJ2-7 | TRBD1
TGTGCCAGCGCCCCCCTAAGTTACGAGCAGTACTTC | CASAPLSYEQYF | TRBV2 | - | TRBJ2-7 | -
TGTGCCAGCAGTTATGGGACTAATCCCTACAATGAGCAGTTCTTC | CASSYGTNPYNEQFF | TRBV6-5 | - | TRBJ2-1 | TRBD2
TGCGCCAGCAGCGACTCCGGGGAGCTGTTTTTT | CASSDSGELFF | TRBV5-1 | - | TRBJ2-2 | -
TGTGCCAGCAGTCCGACACGGGACAGGGGGCGACACTATGGCTACACCTTC | CASSPTRDRGRHYGYTF | TRBV2 | - | TRBJ1-2 | TRBD1
TGTGCCAGCAGCTTGGGCATGAACACTGAAGCTTTCTTT | CASSLGMNTEAFF | TRBV5-4 | - | TRBJ1-1 | -
TGTGCCAGCAGGCTCCAGCGGAGTGCCTACGAGCAGTACTTC | CASRLQRSAYEQYF | TRBV27 | - | TRBJ2-7 | -
TGTGCCAGCAGTGAGGGCCCCACGAGGCCCCAGCATTTT | CASSEGPTRPQHF | TRBV25-1 | - | TRBJ1-5 | -
TGTGCCAGCAGGACAGGGTTTCAGCCCCAGCATTTT | CASRTGFQPQHF | TRBV27 | - | TRBJ1-5 | TRBD1
TGCGCCAGCAGCCCACAGGGGACAGGAAACACCGGGGAGCTGTTTTTT | CASSPQGTGNTGELFF | TRBV5-1 | - | TRBJ2-2 | TRBD1
TGTGCCAGCAGCATTGAAGACAGGGGCGAAACAGATACGCAGTATTTT | CASSIEDRGETDTQYF | TRBV21-1 | once | TRBJ2-3 | -
TGTGCCACCAGCAGGGTAGAAGCGAGCACTGAAGCTTTCTTT | CATSRVEASTEAFF | TRBV15 | - | TRBJ1-1 | -
TGTGCCAGCACCGAGATCCTAGCGGGGAGGTACAATGAGCAGTTCTTC | CASTEILAGRYNEQFF | TRBV27 | - | TRBJ2-1 | TRBD2
TGTGCCAGCAGCCCCTGGAGCGGGACGAGCTCCTACGAGCAGTACTTC | CASSPWSGTSSYEQYF | TRBV7-9 | - | TRBJ2-7 | TRBD2
TGTGCCAGTGCAGCGGGAGGGCCGGCCGGGGAGCTGTTTTTT | CASAAGGPAGELFF | TRBV19 | - | TRBJ2-2 | TRBD2
TGTGCCAGCAGCGTAGCGGGAGAAACCTACGAGCAGTACTTC | CASSVAGETYEQYF | TRBV9 | - | TRBJ2-7 | -
TGTGCCAGCAGCTTGGAGGCAGCCAGCTCCTACGAGCAGTACTTC | CASSLEAASSYEQYF | TRBV5-4 | once | TRBJ2-7 | -
TGTGCCAGCAGTTTAGGGGGAAACCCTAATGAAAAACTGTTTTTT | CASSLGGNPNEKLFF | TRBV27 | - | TRBJ1-4 | -
TGTGCCAGCAGTTATGGTATTAGCCATGGCTACACCTTC | CASSYGISHGYTF | TRBV28 | - | TRBJ1-2 | -
TGTGCCAGCAGAGCGGAGAGCACAGATACGCAGTATTTT | CASRAESTDTQYF | TRBV6-1 | - | TRBJ2-3 | -